The next 17 T cell receptor beta chains were all read from a single sample in a study of blood T cells in healthy people across ages. Primed by a sample-barcoded 5' primer and a J-beta primer mix, a second PCR proceeded for about 6 to 12 cycles. MiXCR, run by TCRdb on the 5' RACE reads, gives a single entry per CDR3 protein. This repertoire shows more than 1 million distinct CDR3 sequences, under 55% found once; its top ten account for about 20%. Sequenced sample: blood. All receptors come from an older woman in good health.

This clonotype was observed once. The V and J genes are TRBV5-1 and TRBJ2-6, with 8 bases fitting TRBD1. The CDR3 is 17 residues long. After removal of 2 bases from V and 2 bases from J, the junction contained 6 bases not matched to a gene. Germline lookup yields CDR1 SGHRS and CDR2 YFSETQ. The CDR3, as DNA: TGCGCCAGCAGCTTCGGACAGGGAGACACTGGGGCCAACGTCCTGACTTTC. The encoded protein is CASSFGQGDTGANVLTF. Full variable domain (rest looked up from reference TRBV5-1 and TRBJ2-6): KAGVTQTPRYLIKTRGQQVTLSCSPISGHRSVSWYQQTPGQGLQFLFEYFSETQRNKGNFPGRFSGRQFSNSRSEMNVSTLELGDSALYLCASSFGQGDTGANVLTFGAGSRLTVL.

The J gene is TRBJ2-7, the V gene TRBV5-1; no definite D call. The CDR3 covers 9 residues. V was shortened by 9 bases and J by 6 bases, with 7 bases between the two germline ends. Germline V gives CDR1 SGHRS, CDR2 YFSETQ. The CDR3 sequence is CATCGEQYF. CDR3 in DNA: TGCGCCACCTGTGGCGAGCAGTACTTC.

This clonotype turned up a few times. This chain uses TRBV6-2 or TRBV6-3 with TRBJ2-1; D remains ambiguous. Germline CDR1 is MNHEY and CDR2 is SVGEGT. V lost 5 bases, J lost 0 bases, and 11 bases lay in between. The CDR3 length is 15 residues. In DNA, the CDR3 is TGTGCCAGCAGTCCCTCCTACACCTCCTACAATGAGCAGTTCTTC. This encodes CASSPSYTSYNEQFF.

This clonotype was recorded a few times. The chain carries TRBV6-5 and TRBJ1-5; 7 bases align to TRBD1. The CDR3 runs to 15 residues. V was clipped by 6 bases and J by 2 bases; unmatched bases: 7. Germline CDR1 MNHEY, CDR2 SVGAGI. The CDR3: CASSPDRDGNQPQHF. CDR3 coding DNA: TGTGCCAGCAGCCCCGACAGGGATGGCAATCAGCCCCAGCATTTT.

The chain recombines TRBV5-1 with TRBJ2-1; 7 nucleotides line up with TRBD1. The J call is uncertain, as TRBJ2-7 better fits the DNA end. Per the germline V gene, CDR1 is SGHRS and CDR2 is YFSETQ. This CDR3 region has 17 residues. CDR3 sequence: CASSLSGSGQMYNEQYF. The CDR3 DNA reads as TGCGCCAGCAGCTTGTCAGGATCGGGACAGATGTACAATGAGCAGTACTTC.

The chain carries TRBV15 and TRBJ2-7; TRBD1 agrees at 9 bases. After removal of 5 bases from V and 4 bases from J, the junction contained 12 bases not matched to a gene. The CDR3 extends over 16 amino acids. Germline V CDR1 and CDR2: LNHNV, YYDKDF (reference sequence). In DNA form, the CDR3 reads TGTGCCACCAGCCGTTATGAGGACAGGGGTATTTACGAGCAGTACTTC. Its translation is CATSRYEDRGIYEQYF.

The V gene is TRBV5-1, the J gene TRBJ2-1; TRBD1 might be the D (6 bases). Germline V gene sequence: CDR1 SGHRS, CDR2 YFSETQ. The length of the CDR3 is 13 residues. V was cut by 2 bases and J by 8 bases, with 11 bases left in between. Here the CDR3 reads CASSLGRGYEQFF. The DNA for the CDR3 is TGCGCCAGCAGCTTAGGCAGGGGATATGAGCAGTTCTTC.

The chain employs TRBV20-1 and TRBJ2-3, with 14 nucleotides matching TRBD2. CDR3 size: 17 residues. Germline CDR1 reads DFQATT; CDR2 reads SNEGSKA (reference sequence). V gave up 1 base and J gave up 5 bases; unmatched junction bases: 8. The CDR3, as DNA: TGCAGTGCTAGAGGGGGACTAGCGGGAGCCTTGCTAGATACGCAGTATTTT. Its protein is CSARGGLAGALLDTQYF.

The chain employs TRBV7-9 and TRBJ2-7; 12 bases match TRBD2. This CDR3 region has 15 residues. V gave up 1 base and J gave up 3 bases; unmatched junction bases: 1. Germline CDR1 is SEHNR and CDR2 is FQNEAQ (reference sequence). The CDR3 reads CASSLGGLAGYEQYF. In DNA, the CDR3 is TGTGCCAGCAGCTTAGGGGGACTAGCGGGCTACGAGCAGTACTTC.

Notes on this clonotype: A much larger clone differs by one base, so this may be a read error. V gene TRBV7-8 combines with J gene TRBJ2-1; a possible D gene is TRBD2 (5 bases). Trimming removed 5 bases from V and 4 bases from J, with 9 bases in between. CDR3 length equals 13 residues. Germline CDR1 is SGHVS and CDR2 is FQNEAQ. CDR3 nucleotide sequence: TGTGCCAGCAGCGTACGACTATACAATGAGCAGTTCTTC. Residues: CASSVRLYNEQFF.

This clonotype was detected only a few times. The V call is TRBV11-2, the J call TRBJ1-2; D gene unclear. Germline CDR1 and CDR2: SGHAT and FQNNGV. The CDR3 has 15 residues. Trimming took off 1 base at V and 0 bases at J, with 9 bases between the two ends. The CDR3 region has the DNA TGTGCCAGCAGCTTAGTGCAGAATTCTAACTATGGCTACACCTTC. Translating gives CASSLVQNSNYGYTF.

This clonotype was seen repeatedly, ten times or more. V usage is TRBV5-1 and J usage is TRBJ2-5; D remains ambiguous. Germline CDR1 reads SGHRS; CDR2 reads YFSETQ. With 3 bases removed from V and 1 base from J, the gap between germline ends came to 7 bases. The CDR3 contains 13 residues. This CDR3 is CASSSAPQETQYF. The CDR3 DNA reads TGCGCCAGCAGCTCAGCGCCCCAAGAGACCCAGTACTTC.

The chain joins TRBV18 to TRBJ2-5; D is unresolved. The CDR3 runs 17 residues. Trimming stripped 3 bases from V and 11 bases from J, with 28 bases between. In germline, CDR1 is KGHSH, CDR2 LQKENI. The chain's CDR3 is CASSPLGRFIGYNEQYF. CDR3 nucleotides: TGTGCCAGCTCACCTCTCGGACGGTTTATTGGCTACAATGAGCAGTACTTC. Full variable domain (remainder filled in from reference TRBV18 and TRBJ2-5): NAGVMQNPRHLVRRRGQEARLRCSPMKGHSHVYWYRQLPEEGLKFMVYLQKENIIDESGMPKERFSAEFPKEGPSILRIQQVVRGDSAAYFCASSPLGRFIGYNEQYFGPGTRLLVL.

The V and J genes are TRBV28 and TRBJ2-1; D not resolved. Germline V gene sequence: CDR1 MDHEN, CDR2 SYDVKM. CDR3 length: 15 residues. The V end was cut by 0 bases, the J end by 2 bases, with 8 bases between. CDR3 protein: CASSLWGTAYNEQFF. In nucleotides, the CDR3 is TGTGCCAGCAGTTTATGGGGCACCGCCTACAATGAGCAGTTCTTC.

This rearrangement joins TRBV4-1 to TRBJ2-1; 8 bases map to TRBD2. J was trimmed by 9 bases and V by 1 base; bases with no gene match: 23. CDR3 length: 20 amino acids. From germline, CDR1 is MGHRA and CDR2 YSYEKL. The CDR3 spells CASSQVWGSGSRRRASEQFF. The CDR3 DNA reads TGCGCCAGCAGCCAAGTGTGGGGGAGCGGGAGCAGAAGAAGAGCGAGTGAGCAGTTCTTC.

The V call is TRBV6-5, the J call TRBJ1-1; D gene uncertain. CDR3 size: 12 residues. V gave up 2 bases and J gave up 7 bases, with 8 bases separating them. Per the germline V gene, CDR1 is MNHEY and CDR2 is SVGAGI. The CDR3 coding sequence is TGTGCCAGCAGTTACGCCAAGGGTGAAGCTTTCTTT. Protein product: CASSYAKGEAFF.

This chain links TRBV6-6 with TRBJ1-4; 7 bases line up with TRBD1. The CDR3 is 14 amino acids. Losses at the gene ends were 4 bases for V and 10 bases for J; bases not matched to a gene: 9. CDR1 is MNHNY, CDR2 SVGAGI, per germline (reference sequence). CDR3 nucleotide sequence: TGTGCCAGCAGTTCCCCCCGTTCAGGGGGAAAACTGTTTTTT. This sequence encodes CASSSPRSGGKLFF.